The 6 T cell receptor beta chains presented below share a single source sample, sequenced in a study of kidney transplant recipient with SARS-CoV-2 infection. TCRdb processed the reads anew with MiXCR; each CDR3 protein has one entry. The sample has 200,000 to 300,000 distinct CDR3 sequences; around 28% are singletons. Sequencing used a blood sample, obtained at baseline and on roughly day 120 from a kidney transplant recipient. Receptors were obtained from a male patient between 25 and 39 years old who had COVID-19 and was a kidney transplant recipient. These T cells may partly come from the graft donor.

Ten or more counts support this clonotype. This chain joins TRBV6-5 and TRBJ2-2, with TRBD1 identical over 9 bases. CDR3 size: 15 residues. The germline V gene has CDR1 MNHEY and CDR2 SVGAGI. The ends lost 5 bases at V and 3 bases at J; junction bases unmatched: 4. The CDR3 spells CASSEGDRDTGELFF. The DNA for the CDR3 is TGTGCCAGCAGTGAAGGGGACAGGGACACCGGGGAGCTGTTTTTT.

About this clonotype itself: A junction boundary mismatches the germline segment, possibly from a read error. The chain recombines TRBV20-1 with TRBJ2-4; 14 bases align to TRBD2. Germline V CDR1 and CDR2: DFQATT, SNEGSKA (reference sequence). The length of the CDR3 is 11 residues. This CDR3 is CSARGGTSGGF. The CDR3 DNA reads as TGCAGTGCTAGAGGAGGGACTAGCGGGGGCTTC.

This clonotype was found many times. The J gene is TRBJ1-2, the V gene TRBV7-2, with D tentatively TRBD1 (6 bases). Germline V gives CDR1 SGHTA, CDR2 FQGNSA. This CDR3 region has 13 residues. The V end was cut by 6 bases, the J end by 4 bases, with 12 bases between. CDR3 sequence: CASRRGTSYGYTF. The CDR3, as DNA: TGTGCCAGCAGACGTGGGACATCCTATGGCTACACCTTC.

This clonotype was recorded many times. Written as DNA, the CDR3 is TGTGCCAGCTCCCGGGAGACCGGGTTAGCTAACTATGGCTACACCTTC. Translation gives CASSRETGLANYGYTF. J is TRBJ1-2 and V is TRBV18; no definite D call. This CDR3 contains 16 residues. CDR1 and CDR2 (germline): KGHSH, LQKENI. With 6 bases removed from V and 0 bases from J, the gap between germline ends came to 17 bases.

This clonotype was detected many times. V usage is TRBV3-1 and J usage is TRBJ2-5; the match to TRBD2 covers 14 bases. The CDR3 is 16 residues long. The V gene end was trimmed by 5 bases and the J gene end by 5 bases; junction bases not matched to a gene: 7. CDR1 and CDR2 from the germline V gene are LGHDT and YNNKEL (reference sequence). This CDR3 reads CASSKTSGRARETQYF. The CDR3 coding sequence is TGTGCCAGCAGCAAGACTAGCGGGAGGGCCCGGGAGACCCAGTACTTC.

This sequence joins TRBV11-2 and TRBJ2-3, with 9 bases aligning to TRBD2. CDR1 and CDR2 from the germline V gene are SGHAT and FQNNGV. Losses at the gene ends were 5 bases for V and 5 bases for J; bases not matched to a gene: 14. CDR3 size: 17 residues. In nucleotides, the CDR3 is TGTGCCAGCAGCCACCCTTCAGCGGGAGGCATGGGAGATACGCAGTATTTT. This translates into CASSHPSAGGMGDTQYF.